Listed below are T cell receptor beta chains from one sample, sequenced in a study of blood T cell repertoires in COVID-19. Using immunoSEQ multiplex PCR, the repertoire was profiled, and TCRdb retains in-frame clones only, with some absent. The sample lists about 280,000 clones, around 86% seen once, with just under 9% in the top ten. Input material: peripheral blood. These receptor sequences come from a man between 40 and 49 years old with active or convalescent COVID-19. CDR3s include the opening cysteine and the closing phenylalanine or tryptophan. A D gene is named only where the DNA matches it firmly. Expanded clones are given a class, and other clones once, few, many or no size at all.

CASSSVRDGEQYF	TGTGCCAGCAGCTCAGTCAGGGATGGGGAGCAGTACTTC	-	TRBJ2-7	-	TRBV11-2
CASSSRKGRVAEKLFF	TGTGCCAGCAGTTCCCGGAAGGGGAGGGTGGCCGAAAAACTGTTTTTT	-	TRBJ1-4	-	TRBV6-5
CASSSGISTDTQYF	TGTGCCAGCAGTAGCGGGATAAGCACAGATACGCAGTATTTT	-	TRBJ2-3	TRBD2	TRBV9
CASSSGANYGYTF	TGTGCCAGCAGCTCAGGGGCTAACTATGGCTACACCTTC	once	TRBJ1-2	-	TRBV5-5
CASSGSGGRNQPQHF	TGTGCCAGCAGTGGTTCAGGGGGACGGAATCAGCCCCAGCATTTT	-	TRBJ1-5	TRBD1	TRBV9
CASGETGELFF	TGCGCCAGCGGAGAGACCGGGGAGCTGTTTTTT	-	TRBJ2-2	-	TRBV5-1
CASSFGQGVYEQFF	TGTGCCAGCAGCTTTGGACAGGGAGTCTATGAGCAGTTCTTC	-	TRBJ2-1	TRBD1	TRBV27
CATSRSPRETGSNQPQHF	TGTGCCACCAGCAGGTCGCCTAGGGAAACAGGGAGCAATCAGCCCCAGCATTTT	-	TRBJ1-5	-	TRBV15
CATSDYRDTDTQYF	TGTGCCACCAGTGATTACAGGGACACAGATACGCAGTATTTT	-	TRBJ2-3	-	TRBV24-1
CASSEQPSGTDTQYF	TGCGCCAGCAGCGAGCAGCCTAGCGGCACAGATACGCAGTATTTT	-	TRBJ2-3	-	TRBV10-1
CARRRLPAHRALHF	TGTGCCAGGAGGAGGTTACCCGCCCATCGGGCCCTCCACTTT	many	TRBJ1-6	-	TRBV11-2
CASTPIDTGVQEKLFF	TGTGCCAGTACCCCCATCGATACGGGGGTTCAGGAAAAACTGTTTTTT	-	TRBJ1-4	-	TRBV19
CASTKGSGGADTQYF	TGTGCCAGCACCAAGGGTTCGGGGGGGGCAGATACGCAGTATTTT	once	TRBJ2-3	TRBD2	TRBV27
CASSLVPGGTEAFF	TGTGCCAGCAGCTTGGTCCCAGGGGGCACTGAAGCTTTCTTT	-	TRBJ1-1	TRBD1	TRBV5-5
CASSSGAGPLPNHEQYF	TGCGCCAGCAGCTCCGGGGCGGGACCGTTACCTAACCACGAGCAGTACTTC	once	TRBJ2-7	-	TRBV5-1
CASKMGGPPNTEAFF	TGTGCCAGCAAGATGGGGGGGCCCCCGAACACTGAAGCTTTCTTT	-	TRBJ1-1	-	TRBV28
CASTAMPGLGEKLFF	TGTGCCAGCACCGCGATGCCCGGACTAGGAGAAAAACTGTTTTTT	-	TRBJ1-4	-	TRBV6-6
CASSTQAGTENYGYTF	TGTGCCAGTAGTACCCAAGCCGGGACAGAAAACTATGGCTACACCTTC	-	TRBJ1-2	TRBD1	TRBV19
CASSQDRGPYNEQFF	TGTGCCAGCAGCCAAGATAGGGGGCCGTACAATGAGCAGTTCTTC	-	TRBJ2-1	TRBD1	TRBV3-1/TRBV3-2
CASSPLGLQPQHF	TGTGCCAGCAGTCCTTTGGGGCTTCAGCCCCAGCATTTT	once	TRBJ1-5	-	TRBV6-6
CSVGLASNQPQHF	TGCAGCGTTGGTTTGGCTAGCAATCAGCCCCAGCATTTT	-	TRBJ1-5	-	TRBV29-1
CASSFASLEQFF	TGTGCCAGCAGCTTCGCAAGCCTCGAGCAGTTCTTC	-	TRBJ2-1	-	TRBV11-2
CATSDEGNQPQHF	TGTGCCACCAGTGATGAGGGTAACCAGCCCCAGCATTTT	-	TRBJ1-5	-	TRBV24-1
CASSYRRSSYNEQFF	TGTGCCAGCAGTTATCGGCGGAGCTCCTACAATGAGCAGTTCTTC	-	TRBJ2-1	-	TRBV6-5
CASASTLNTEAFF	TGTGCCAGCGCTTCGACACTGAACACTGAAGCTTTCTTT	-	TRBJ1-1	-	TRBV2
CASAQGVPGAGELFF	TGTGCTAGTGCCCAGGGAGTCCCGGGGGCCGGGGAGCTGTTTTTT	-	TRBJ2-2	-	TRBV12-5
CASSVASGDTTEAFF	TGCGCCAGCAGTGTCGCGTCAGGGGACACCACTGAAGCTTTCTTT	-	TRBJ1-1	-	TRBV10-2
CASSALEADPEQFF	TGTGCCAGCAGCGCTCTTGAAGCGGACCCAGAGCAGTTCTTC	few	TRBJ2-1	-	TRBV11-2
CASSTGGLAYEQYF	TGTGCCAGCAGCACCGGAGGACTAGCGTACGAGCAGTACTTC	-	TRBJ2-7	TRBD2	TRBV3-1/TRBV3-2
CSVEARRTGSGAFF	TGCAGCGTTGAAGCGAGACGGACAGGCAGTGGAGCTTTCTTT	-	TRBJ1-1	TRBD1	TRBV29-1
CASSTFTGEREQYF	TGTGCCAGCAGCACTTTTACAGGGGAGCGCGAGCAGTACTTC	-	TRBJ2-7	TRBD1	TRBV7-8
CASNQGQGVYEQYF	TGTGCCAGCAATCAGGGACAGGGCGTGTACGAGCAGTACTTC	-	TRBJ2-7	TRBD1	TRBV6-5
CASSKYYGHNTEAFF	TGTGCCAGTAGTAAATACTATGGACACAACACTGAAGCTTTCTTT	-	TRBJ1-1	-	TRBV19
CAWSSSIEQYF	TGTGCCTGGAGTAGTAGCATCGAGCAGTACTTC	-	TRBJ2-7	-	TRBV30
CASSQLNRNSPLHF	TGTGCCAGCAGCCAACTGAACAGAAATTCACCCCTCCACTTT	-	TRBJ1-6	-	TRBV16
CASSPSFSGNTIYF	TGTGCCAGCAGCCCGAGTTTCTCTGGAAACACCATATATTTT	many	TRBJ1-3	-	TRBV6-5
CASRSQEYSTEAFF	TGCGCCAGCCGATCACAGGAATATAGCACTGAAGCTTTCTTT	-	TRBJ1-1	-	TRBV5-1
CASSKTQGFDTQYF	TGCGCCAGCAGCAAAACCCAGGGGTTTGATACGCAGTATTTT	many	TRBJ2-3	-	TRBV5-1
CASTLHSEQFF	TGTGCCAGCACCCTTCACAGTGAGCAGTTCTTC	-	TRBJ2-1	-	TRBV7-9
CASSLGGTRETQYF	TGTGCCAGCAGCTTAGGCGGGACTCGTGAGACCCAGTACTTC	-	TRBJ2-5	-	TRBV7-3
CASSSARGKLFF	TGTGCCAGCAGCTCAGCGCGTGGAAAACTGTTTTTT	-	TRBJ1-4	-	TRBV7-2
CARGTSETQYF	TGTGCCAGAGGGACTAGTGAGACCCAGTACTTC	-	TRBJ2-5	TRBD2	TRBV6-5
CASSFGGGYGYTF	TGTGCCAGCAGCTTTGGGGGCGGCTATGGCTACACCTTC	-	TRBJ1-2	-	TRBV5-8